The next 19 T cell receptor beta chains were all read from a single sample in a study of technical replicates of blood from several donors. The repertoire was sequenced with immunoSEQ multiplex PCR; TCRdb's copy has only in-frame clones and lacks some. In the table there are around 83,000 clones, around 94% of which are singletons. What was sequenced was T cells isolated from PBMCs. The source of these receptors is a human donor in good health.

The chain uses TRBV27 and TRBJ2-7, with D unresolved. CDR3 length: 11 residues. Looked up from germline, CDR1 is MNHEY and CDR2 is SMNVEV (reference sequence). V lost 5 bases, J lost 2 bases, and 4 bases lay in between. Here the CDR3 DNA reads TGTGCCAGCAGTCTCCCCTACGAGCAGTACTTC. Residues: CASSLPYEQYF.

J is TRBJ2-1 and V is TRBV14; D not resolved. Looked up from germline, CDR1 is SGHDN and CDR2 is FVKESK. V was trimmed by 1 base and J by 4 bases, leaving 8 bases between them. This CDR3 spans 14 amino acids. CDR3 loop: CASSQARAYNEQFF. The CDR3 bases are TGTGCCAGCAGCCAAGCGCGAGCGTACAATGAGCAGTTCTTC.

The V and J genes are TRBV13 and TRBJ2-7; maybe TRBD2 (5 bases). The germline V and J ends were trimmed by 4 bases and 3 bases, with 10 bases remaining between them. Germline loops: CDR1 PRHDT, CDR2 FYEKMQ (reference sequence). There are 13 residues in the CDR3. The CDR3 loop reads CASSSARGYEQYF. CDR3 coding DNA: TGTGCCAGCAGCTCCGCCCGGGGCTACGAGCAGTACTTC.

This clone was counted between two and nine times. The rearrangement uses TRBV6-5 and TRBJ1-5, with D unclear. The V end lost 2 bases, the J end lost 4 bases, and 6 bases lay between the germline ends. This CDR3 comprises 13 residues. Germline CDR1 MNHEY, CDR2 SVGAGI. CDR3: CASSYGGNQPQHF. Here the CDR3 DNA reads TGTGCCAGCAGTTACGGCGGAAATCAGCCCCAGCATTTT.

This chain links TRBV6-1 with TRBJ2-7; 7 nucleotides match TRBD2. J was trimmed by 2 bases and V by 6 bases; bases with no gene match: 7. In germline, CDR1 is MNHNS, CDR2 SASEGT. The CDR3 has 14 residues. The DNA of the CDR3 is TGTGCCAGCAGGTTGGGGGGAGGGCCCTACGAGCAGTACTTC. Its protein product is CASRLGGGPYEQYF.

The chain is built from TRBV7-8 and TRBJ1-1; no clear D. The CDR3 consists of 15 residues. Per germline, CDR1 SGHVS and CDR2 FQNEAQ. The V end was cut by 1 base, the J end by 7 bases, with 16 bases between. CDR3 nucleotides: TGTGCCAGCAGCTTAGAGATCGGGAACAGAGATGAAGCTTTCTTT. This gives the protein CASSLEIGNRDEAFF.

The chain has TRBV4-1 and TRBJ2-2; D is unresolved. Germline lookup yields CDR1 MGHRA and CDR2 YSYEKL. The CDR3 runs to 16 residues. The V gene lost 1 base and the J gene lost 4 bases, with 13 bases spanning the gap. The CDR3 sequence is CASSQGPLIGTGELFF. The CDR3 nucleotides are TGCGCCAGCAGCCAAGGCCCACTTATCGGCACCGGGGAGCTGTTTTTT.

The J gene is TRBJ2-1, the V gene TRBV6-5, with 7 bases lining up with TRBD2. The J segment lost 8 bases and the V segment lost 4 bases, leaving 5 bases of the junction unmatched. This CDR3 contains 13 residues. Germline V gene lookup returns CDR1 MNHEY and CDR2 SVGAGI. The DNA of the CDR3 is TGTGCCAGCAGTTCCAGCGGGAACTATGAGCAGTTCTTC. It is translated as CASSSSGNYEQFF.

This clone was found once. This chain joins TRBV7-9 and TRBJ2-1; 8 bases map to TRBD1. This CDR3 is 16 amino acids long. CDR1 and CDR2 from the germline V gene are SEHNR and FQNEAQ (reference sequence). Unmatched junction bases numbered 10, after V lost 3 bases and J lost 6 bases. As DNA, the CDR3 is TGTGCCAGCAGCTTTTTAAGTCAGGGGGCGGGCAATGAGCAGTTCTTC. The encoded protein is CASSFLSQGAGNEQFF.

The V call is TRBV19, the J call TRBJ1-5; D is uncertain. V lost 6 bases, J lost 4 bases, and 10 bases lay in between. CDR1 is LNHDA and CDR2 is SQIVND in the germline V gene (reference sequence). The CDR3 consists of 13 residues. The chain's CDR3 is CASSTQLNQPQHF. In DNA, the CDR3 is TGTGCCAGTAGCACACAGCTGAATCAGCCCCAGCATTTT.

The chain uses TRBV5-1 and TRBJ2-5; TRBD2 might be the D (7 bases). Germline V gene sequence: CDR1 SGHRS, CDR2 YFSETQ. The CDR3 extends over 15 amino acids. V was pared by 1 base and J by 3 bases, with 13 bases between. The DNA of the CDR3 is TGCGCCAGCAGCTTGTCCCGGGGGGCGGAAGAGACCCAGTACTTC. Its translation: CASSLSRGAEETQYF.

The genes are TRBV28 and TRBJ1-4; D ambiguous. V was shortened by 2 bases and J by 8 bases, with 15 bases between the two germline ends. This CDR3 is 15 amino acids long. Looked up from germline, CDR1 is MDHEN and CDR2 is SYDVKM. DNA for the CDR3: TGTGCCAGCAGTTTAAGCGAGCCTACTTTGGAAAAACTGTTTTTT. This gives the protein CASSLSEPTLEKLFF.

The genes are TRBV5-1 and TRBJ2-7, with 8 nucleotides matching TRBD1. Per the germline V gene, CDR1 is SGHRS and CDR2 is YFSETQ. The CDR3 sequence is 15 residues long. V was pared by 4 bases and J by 3 bases, with 9 bases of the junction left unmatched. CDR3 region: CASSPTGEEVYEQYF. The CDR3 bases are TGCGCCAGCAGCCCGACAGGGGAGGAAGTCTACGAGCAGTACTTC. Full variable domain (remainder filled in from reference TRBV5-1 and TRBJ2-7): KAGVTQTPRYLIKTRGQQVTLSCSPISGHRSVSWYQQTPGQGLQFLFEYFSETQRNKGNFPGRFSGRQFSNSRSEMNVSTLELGDSALYLCASSPTGEEVYEQYFGPGTRLTVT.

The chain recombines TRBV5-1 with TRBJ2-2; 7 bases are a match to TRBD1. Germline V gene data show CDR1 as SGHRS and CDR2 as YFSETQ. CDR3 size: 16 residues. J gave up 2 bases and V 1 base, and 5 bases lay outside the gene matches. The CDR3 DNA reads as TGCGCCAGCAGCTTGAACCGGGACAGCAACACCGGGGAGCTGTTTTTT. Protein: CASSLNRDSNTGELFF.

The rearrangement uses TRBV2 and TRBJ2-5, with 10 bases lining up with TRBD2. The CDR3 is 15 amino acids. CDR1 is SNHLY, CDR2 FYNNEI, per germline. J was trimmed by 2 bases and V by 6 bases; bases with no gene match: 6. CDR3 region: CASRSGGAWQETQYF. CDR3 nucleotide sequence: TGTGCCAGCAGAAGCGGGGGGGCCTGGCAAGAGACCCAGTACTTC.

The V call is TRBV7-9, the J call TRBJ2-7; perhaps TRBD1 as D (6 bases). The CDR3 sequence is 15 residues long. The germline V gene encodes CDR1 SEHNR and CDR2 FQNEAQ (reference sequence). V was shortened by 3 bases and J by 4 bases, with 16 bases between the two germline ends. As DNA, the CDR3 is TGTGCCAGCAGCTTTCTTCAGGGGCTATTGTACGAGCAGTACTTC. Translated, it gives CASSFLQGLLYEQYF.

V gene TRBV7-3 combines with J gene TRBJ2-2, with TRBD1 matching over 9 bases. Germline CDR1 is SGHTA and CDR2 is FQGTGA. The CDR3 runs to 16 residues. V lost 3 bases, J lost 2 bases, and 4 bases stayed unmatched. The CDR3 DNA follows: TGTGCCAGCAGCTTTCCGGGACAGGGAAACACCGGGGAGCTGTTTTTT. Its translation is CASSFPGQGNTGELFF.

The chain combines TRBV6-6 with TRBJ1-1, with 7 bases lining up with TRBD1. The germline CDR1 and CDR2 sequences are MNHNY and SVGAGI (reference sequence). The CDR3 is 15 amino acids. Trimming removed 0 bases from V and 3 bases from J; junction bases left unmatched: 4. The CDR3 nucleotides are TGTGCCAGCAGTTACTCCTCAACAGGGGACACTGAAGCTTTCTTT. Translating it yields CASSYSSTGDTEAFF.

The V gene is TRBV4-1, the J gene TRBJ2-1, with D possibly TRBD2 on 5 matching bases. The V end was cut by 1 base, the J end by 4 bases, with 20 bases between. The CDR3 has 18 amino acids. Germline V gene lookup returns CDR1 MGHRA and CDR2 YSYEKL. CDR3 loop: CASSQVSGDLRLYNEQFF. CDR3 in DNA: TGCGCCAGCAGCCAAGTATCCGGGGATCTCCGGTTGTACAATGAGCAGTTCTTC.